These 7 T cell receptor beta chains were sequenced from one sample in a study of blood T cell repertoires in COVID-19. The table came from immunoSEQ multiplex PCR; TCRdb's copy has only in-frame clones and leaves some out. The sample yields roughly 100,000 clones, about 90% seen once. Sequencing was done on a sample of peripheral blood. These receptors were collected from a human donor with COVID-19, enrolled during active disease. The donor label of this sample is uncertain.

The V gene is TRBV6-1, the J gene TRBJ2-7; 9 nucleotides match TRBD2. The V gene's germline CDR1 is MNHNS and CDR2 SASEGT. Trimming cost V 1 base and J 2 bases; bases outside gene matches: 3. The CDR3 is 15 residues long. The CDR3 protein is CASSEGGLAPYEQYF. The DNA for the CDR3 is TGTGCCAGCAGTGAAGGGGGACTAGCTCCCTACGAGCAGTACTTC.

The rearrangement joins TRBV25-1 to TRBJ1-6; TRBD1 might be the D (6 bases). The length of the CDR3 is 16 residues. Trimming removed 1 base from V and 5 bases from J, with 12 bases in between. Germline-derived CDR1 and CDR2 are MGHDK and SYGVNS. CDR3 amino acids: CASSELGGNDNSPLHF. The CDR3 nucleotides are TGTGCCAGCAGTGAATTAGGGGGAAATGATAATTCACCCCTCCACTTT.

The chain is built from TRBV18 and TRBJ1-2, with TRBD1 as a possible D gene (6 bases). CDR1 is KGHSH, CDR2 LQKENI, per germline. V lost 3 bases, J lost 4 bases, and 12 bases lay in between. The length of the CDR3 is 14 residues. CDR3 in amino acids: CASSPLTDSYGYTF. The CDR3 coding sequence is TGTGCCAGCTCACCCCTAACGGACAGCTATGGCTACACCTTC.

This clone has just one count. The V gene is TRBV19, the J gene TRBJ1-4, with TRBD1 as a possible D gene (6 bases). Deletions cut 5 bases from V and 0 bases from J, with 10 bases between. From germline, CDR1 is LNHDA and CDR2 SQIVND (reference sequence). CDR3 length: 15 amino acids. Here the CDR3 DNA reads TGTGCCAGTAGTGTGGACAGCGCAACTAATGAAAAACTGTTTTTT. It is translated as CASSVDSATNEKLFF. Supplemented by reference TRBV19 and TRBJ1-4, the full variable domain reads DGGITQSPKYLFRKEGQNVTLSCEQNLNHDAMYWYRQDPGQGLRLIYYSQIVNDFQKGDIAEGYSVSREKKESFPLTVTSAQKNPTAFYLCASSVDSATNEKLFFGSGTQLSVL.

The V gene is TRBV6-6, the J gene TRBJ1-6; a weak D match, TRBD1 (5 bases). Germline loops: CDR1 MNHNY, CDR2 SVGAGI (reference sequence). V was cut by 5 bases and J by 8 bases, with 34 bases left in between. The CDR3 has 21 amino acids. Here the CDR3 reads CASSLLGGLRSSGELHSPLHF. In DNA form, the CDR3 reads TGTGCCAGCAGTCTCCTGGGGGGATTGCGAAGCTCTGGGGAGTTGCATTCACCCCTCCACTTT.

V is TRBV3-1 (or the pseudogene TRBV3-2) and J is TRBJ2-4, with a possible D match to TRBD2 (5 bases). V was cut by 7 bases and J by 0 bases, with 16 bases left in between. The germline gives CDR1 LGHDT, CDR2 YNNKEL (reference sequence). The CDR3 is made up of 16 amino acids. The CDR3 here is CASKPGGLLAKNIQYF. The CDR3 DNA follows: TGTGCCAGCAAGCCAGGAGGTCTACTAGCCAAAAACATTCAGTACTTC.

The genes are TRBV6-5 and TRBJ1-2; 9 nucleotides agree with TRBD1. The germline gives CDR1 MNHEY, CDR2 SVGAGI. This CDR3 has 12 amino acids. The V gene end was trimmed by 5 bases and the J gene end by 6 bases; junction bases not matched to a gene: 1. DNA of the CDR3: TGTGCCAGCAGTCGGACAGGGGATGGCTACACCTTC. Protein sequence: CASSRTGDGYTF.